These T cell receptor beta chains were read from a single sample in a study of regulatory T cells in long-lasting Graves disease. TCRdb itself ran the multiplex PCR reads through MiXCR, one entry per CDR3 protein. The sample holds a few hundred thousand distinct CDR3 sequences, about a quarter seen once. Sequenced here: peripheral blood mononuclear cells (PBMCs), sampled when the disease was refractory, from a patient treated with antithyroid drugs. The origin of the receptors is a female donor with Graves disease. CDR3s include the opening cysteine and the closing phenylalanine or tryptophan. Each record gives: V gene, clone size, J gene, D gene, CDR3 protein, CDR3 DNA. A D gene is named only where the DNA matches it firmly. A clone size is listed for some rows: how often the clone was seen (once, few, many), or a class if it is expanded.

V: TRBV4-1
size: -
J: TRBJ2-5
D: -
CDR3: CASSPVTEETQYF
DNA: TGCGCCAGCAGCCCCGTCACCGAAGAGACCCAGTACTTC

V: TRBV7-2
size: many
J: TRBJ1-5
D: -
CDR3: CASSLLAGHGNQPQHF
DNA: TGTGCCAGCAGCTTACTAGCAGGGCACGGCAATCAGCCCCAGCATTTT

V: TRBV10-3
size: many
J: TRBJ1-6
D: -
CDR3: CAISALGGGNSPLHF
DNA: TGTGCCATCAGTGCCCTTGGGGGGGGAAATTCACCCCTCCACTTT

V: TRBV6-1
size: many
J: TRBJ2-7
D: TRBD2
CDR3: CASRNTGGYEQYF
DNA: TGTGCCAGCAGGAACACGGGAGGGTACGAGCAGTACTTC

V: TRBV20-1
size: -
J: TRBJ2-4
D: -
CDR3: CSASKNIQYF
DNA: TGCAGTGCTTCCAAAAACATTCAGTACTTC

V: TRBV28
size: many
J: TRBJ2-5
D: TRBD2
CDR3: CASSLSVSGDF
DNA: TGTGCCAGCAGTTTATCGGTTAGCGGGGACTTC

V: TRBV20-1
size: many
J: TRBJ1-1
D: -
CDR3: CSAKDRLQAFF
DNA: TGCAGTGCTAAAGACAGACTCCAAGCTTTCTTT

V: TRBV12-3/TRBV12-4
size: -
J: TRBJ2-1
D: -
CDR3: CASSLALANNEQFF
DNA: TGTGCCAGCAGTTTAGCACTAGCAAACAATGAGCAGTTCTTC

V: TRBV6-1
size: -
J: TRBJ2-3
D: -
CDR3: CASNRGEQDTQYF
DNA: TGTGCCAGCAATCGAGGGGAGCAAGATACGCAGTATTTT

V: TRBV12-3/TRBV12-4
size: many
J: TRBJ1-5
D: TRBD1
CDR3: CASGSGGLQPQHF
DNA: TGTGCCAGCGGGTCAGGGGGCCTTCAGCCCCAGCATTTT

V: TRBV19
size: -
J: TRBJ2-7
D: TRBD1
CDR3: CASTDRAPPYEQYF
DNA: TGTGCCAGTACTGACAGGGCACCTCCGTACGAGCAGTACTTC